This is a list of T cell receptor beta chains from one sample in a study of T cells in Graves' hyperthyroidism and ophthalmopathy. One entry per CDR3 protein results from TCRdb running MiXCR on the multiplex PCR reads. The data contain roughly 500,000 distinct CDR3 sequences, 20% to 25% of them singletons. The sequenced sample was blood. These receptors originate from a woman between 70 and 85 years old with Graves' ophthalmopathy. CDR3s include the opening cysteine and the closing phenylalanine or tryptophan. Each record gives: J gene, clone size, D gene, V gene, CDR3 DNA, CDR3 protein. The D gene is left open where the match is weak. Expanded clones are given a class, and other clones once, few, many or no size at all.

TRBJ1-1 | NA | NA | TRBV28 | TGTGCCAGCAGCCTAGTTGGAAGGGTGCGGGCTTTCTTT | CASSLVGRVRAFF
TRBJ2-7 | few | NA | TRBV10-3 | TGTGCCATCAGTGAGTCGGCACGTGGCCCCTACGAGCAGTACTTC | CAISESARGPYEQYF
TRBJ2-1 | many | NA | TRBV7-2 | TGTGCCAGCAGCTTGGGGCCTACCAATGAGCAGTTCTTC | CASSLGPTNEQFF
TRBJ2-3 | NA | NA | TRBV20-1 | TGCAGTGCTAGAGGAACAGCGATCACAGATACGCAGTATTTT | CSARGTAITDTQYF
TRBJ2-2 | NA | NA | TRBV3-1 | TGTGCCAGCAGCCGACACAGGGGGGGGGACACCGGGGAGCTGTTTTTT | CASSRHRGGDTGELFF
TRBJ2-1 | NA | NA | TRBV11-2 | TGTGCCAGCAGCGTAGCTCCGCGGGGCTCCTACAATGAGCAGTTCTTC | CASSVAPRGSYNEQFF
TRBJ2-2 | many | NA | TRBV6-4 | TGTGCCAGCAGTGAGTTAGCGAACACCGGGGAGCTGTTTTTT | CASSELANTGELFF
TRBJ2-3 | NA | NA | TRBV19 | TGTGCCAGTAGTATCCGCCCCAACACAGATACGCAGTATTTT | CASSIRPNTDTQYF
TRBJ2-7 | many | TRBD1 | TRBV7-2 | TGTGCCAGCAGCTCCAGCGACAGGGGGCACGAGCAGTACTTC | CASSSSDRGHEQYF
TRBJ2-7 | many | NA | TRBV11-2 | TGTGCCAGCAGCCCCTTGGGCGAGCAGTACTTC | CASSPLGEQYF
TRBJ1-4 | NA | NA | TRBV12-3/TRBV12-4 | TGTGCCAGCAGTTCTCACGGAGGGGGTGAAAAACTGTTTTTT | CASSSHGGGEKLFF
TRBJ2-7 | few | NA | TRBV9 | TGTGCCAGCAGCGTTATGCCAGACGGACCGGGAAGCACCTACGAGCAGTACTTC | CASSVMPDGPGSTYEQYF
TRBJ2-3 | NA | NA | TRBV15 | TGTGCCACCAGCAGATCGGGGACGGCAGATACGCAGTATTTT | CATSRSGTADTQYF